Each of the 11 T cell receptor beta chains below was sequenced from the same sample in a study of chemoradiotherapy in HPV16-positive cancers. TCRdb keeps only in-frame clones here, not all; method: immunoSEQ multiplex PCR. The sample yields around 14,000 clones, approximately 91% seen once. The starting material was blood, obtained from a patient who underwent chemoradiotherapy. The source of these receptors is a human donor with HPV-associated anogenital cancer.

The genes are TRBV7-3 and TRBJ2-1; no clear D. In germline, CDR1 is SGHTA, CDR2 FQGTGA. CDR3 size: 13 residues. Trimming took 2 bases from V and 7 from J, leaving 9 bases between them. The CDR3 sequence: CASSLLPGNEQFF. CDR3 DNA: TGTGCCAGCAGCTTATTGCCCGGGAATGAGCAGTTCTTC.

The chain employs TRBV5-5 and TRBJ2-5; D gene uncertain. Gene TRBJ2-7 matches the end of the DNA better, so the J call may be wrong. The CDR3 length is 14 residues. Germline assignment: CDR1 SGHKS and CDR2 YYEKEE (reference sequence). The CDR3 nucleotides are TGTGCCAGCAGCCGAACGCGAGACTCCTACGAGCAGTACTTC. Its translation: CASSRTRDSYEQYF.

The chain couples TRBV10-2 to TRBJ2-7; D perhaps matches TRBD1 (6 bases). Germline values: CDR1 WSHSY, CDR2 SAAADI. With 5 bases removed from V and 2 bases from J, the gap between germline ends came to 10 bases. CDR3 length equals 13 residues. The CDR3 region is CASSQGQTYEQYF. The CDR3 DNA follows: TGCGCCAGCAGTCAAGGACAGACCTACGAGCAGTACTTC.

The chain combines TRBV30 with TRBJ1-5; D perhaps matches TRBD1 (6 bases). Per germline, CDR1 GTSNPN and CDR2 SVGIG (reference sequence). With 1 base removed from V and 5 bases from J, the gap between germline ends came to 24 bases. The CDR3 length is 18 residues. This CDR3 is CAWSEGPGDAYGYQPQHF. Written as DNA, the CDR3 is TGTGCCTGGAGTGAGGGGCCAGGGGACGCATATGGGTATCAGCCCCAGCATTTT.

This clone was recorded once. The CDR3 DNA reads as TGTGCCAGCAGTGAGAGCAGGTGGGAGACCCAGTACTTC. It yields the protein CASSESRWETQYF. V is TRBV2 and J is TRBJ2-5; D is unresolved. Germline CDR1 reads SNHLY; CDR2 reads FYNNEI. This CDR3 spans 13 amino acids. The V gene lost 3 bases and the J gene lost 5 bases, with 10 bases spanning the gap.

The chain employs TRBV18 and TRBJ1-1, with 7 bases aligning to TRBD1. The CDR3 spans 13 residues. V lost 6 bases to trimming and J lost 1 base; unmatched junction nucleotides: 2. Germline values: CDR1 KGHSH, CDR2 LQKENI. The chain's CDR3 is CASSQGGNTEAFF. CDR3 coding DNA: TGTGCCAGCTCTCAGGGGGGGAACACTGAAGCTTTCTTT.

This rearrangement joins TRBV7-9 to TRBJ2-1; 8 bases map to TRBD2. This CDR3 spans 18 amino acids. With 4 bases clipped from V and 0 bases from J, the junction kept 11 bases outside the gene matches. The V gene's germline CDR1 is SEHNR and CDR2 FQNEAQ (reference sequence). The CDR3 coding sequence is TGTGCCAGCAGCTCGGGGGCGGGGGGTTCCTACTCCTACAATGAGCAGTTCTTC. It is translated as CASSSGAGGSYSYNEQFF.

This clone was seen only a few times. V is TRBV5-1 and J is TRBJ1-4, with no clear D. In germline, CDR1 is SGHRS, CDR2 YFSETQ. Between the trimmed V and J ends, which lost 2 bases and 4 bases, there was a span of 9 bases. The CDR3 runs 14 residues. CDR3 protein: CASSFIRLNEKLFF. The CDR3 nucleotides read TGCGCCAGCAGCTTTATACGGCTTAATGAAAAACTGTTTTTT.

CDR3 bases: TGCAGCGTTGAGGTCGCGGGGGGCCTGGACTATGGCTACACCTTC. Translating it yields CSVEVAGGLDYGYTF. The chain couples TRBV29-1 to TRBJ1-2, with a possible D match to TRBD1 (6 bases). The CDR3 consists of 15 residues. V gave up 3 bases and J gave up 3 bases, with 17 bases separating them. Germline assignment: CDR1 SQVTM and CDR2 ANQGSEA. Combining the CDR3 with reference TRBV29-1 and TRBJ1-2 gives the whole variable domain SAVISQKPSRDICQRGTSLTIQCQVDSQVTMMFWYRQQPGQSLTLIATANQGSEATYESGFVIDKFPISRPNLTFSTLTVSNMSPEDSSIYLCSVEVAGGLDYGYTFGSGTRLTVV.

The chain couples TRBV7-8 to TRBJ2-3, with 7 bases identical to TRBD1. Germline CDR1 reads SGHVS; CDR2 reads FQNEAQ. V lost 2 bases and J lost 4; bases outside the gene matches: 12. The CDR3 runs to 17 residues. Here the CDR3 reads CASSLRGDRVLADTQYF. CDR3 DNA: TGTGCCAGCAGCTTACGTGGAGACAGGGTATTGGCAGATACGCAGTATTTT.

This rearrangement joins TRBV4-1 to TRBJ2-7, with 8 positions matching TRBD1. The CDR3 runs to 16 residues. The V segment lost 4 bases and the J segment 0 bases; nucleotides outside the gene matches: 8. Per germline, CDR1 MGHRA and CDR2 YSYEKL. The CDR3 sequence is CASSRQPTGGSYEQYF. CDR3 bases: TGCGCCAGCAGCCGTCAACCAACAGGGGGCTCCTACGAGCAGTACTTC.